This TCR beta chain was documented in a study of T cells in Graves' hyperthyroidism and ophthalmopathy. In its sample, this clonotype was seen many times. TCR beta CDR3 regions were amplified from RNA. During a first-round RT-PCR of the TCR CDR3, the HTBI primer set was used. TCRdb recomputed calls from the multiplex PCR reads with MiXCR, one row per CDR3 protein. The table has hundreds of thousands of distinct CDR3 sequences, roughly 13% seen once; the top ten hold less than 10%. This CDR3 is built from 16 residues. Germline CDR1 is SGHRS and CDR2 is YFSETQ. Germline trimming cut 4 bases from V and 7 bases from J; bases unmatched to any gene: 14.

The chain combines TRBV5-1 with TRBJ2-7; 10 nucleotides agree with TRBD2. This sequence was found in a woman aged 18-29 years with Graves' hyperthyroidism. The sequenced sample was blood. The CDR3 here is CASSPPGLAGVKEQYF. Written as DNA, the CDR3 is TGCGCCAGCAGCCCGCCCGGGCTAGCGGGAGTGAAGGAGCAGTACTTC.